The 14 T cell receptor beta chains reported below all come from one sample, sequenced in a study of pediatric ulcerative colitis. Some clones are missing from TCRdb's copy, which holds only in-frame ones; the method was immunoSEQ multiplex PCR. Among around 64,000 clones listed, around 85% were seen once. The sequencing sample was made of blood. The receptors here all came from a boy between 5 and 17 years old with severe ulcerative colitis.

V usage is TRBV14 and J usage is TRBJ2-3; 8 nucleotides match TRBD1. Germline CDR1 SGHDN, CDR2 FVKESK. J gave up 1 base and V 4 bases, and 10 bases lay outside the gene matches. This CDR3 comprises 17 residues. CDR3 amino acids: CASSLGTGTVGTDTQYF. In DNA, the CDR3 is TGTGCCAGCAGCCTTGGGACAGGCACCGTGGGCACAGATACGCAGTATTTT.

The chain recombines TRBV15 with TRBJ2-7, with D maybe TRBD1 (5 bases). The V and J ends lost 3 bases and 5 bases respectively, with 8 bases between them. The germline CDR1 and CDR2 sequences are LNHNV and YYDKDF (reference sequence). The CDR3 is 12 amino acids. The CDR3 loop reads CATSSSGNEQYF. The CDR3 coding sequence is TGTGCCACCAGCAGCTCAGGGAACGAGCAGTACTTC.

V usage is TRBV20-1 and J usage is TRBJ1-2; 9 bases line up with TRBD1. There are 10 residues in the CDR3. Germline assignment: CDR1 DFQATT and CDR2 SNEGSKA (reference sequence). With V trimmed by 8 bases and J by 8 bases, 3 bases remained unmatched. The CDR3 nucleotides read TGCAGTACAGGGGGCGAGGGCTACACCTTC. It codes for CSTGGEGYTF.

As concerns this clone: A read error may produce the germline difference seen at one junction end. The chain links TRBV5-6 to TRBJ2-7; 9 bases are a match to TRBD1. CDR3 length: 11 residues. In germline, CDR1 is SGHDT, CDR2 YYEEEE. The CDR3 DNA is TGTGCCAGCAGCACCGGACAGGGGATGTTATTC. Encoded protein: CASSTGQGMLF.

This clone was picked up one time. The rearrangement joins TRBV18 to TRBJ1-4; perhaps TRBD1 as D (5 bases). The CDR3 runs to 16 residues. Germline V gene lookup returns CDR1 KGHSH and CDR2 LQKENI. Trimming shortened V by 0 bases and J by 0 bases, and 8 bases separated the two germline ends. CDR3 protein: CASSPPDRATNEKLFF. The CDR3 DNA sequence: TGTGCCAGCTCACCACCCGACAGAGCAACTAATGAAAAACTGTTTTTT.

CDR3 DNA sequence: TGCAGCGTTGAAGAGGGAAGCTATGGCTACACCTTC. Its protein product is CSVEEGSYGYTF. The chain has TRBV29-1 and TRBJ1-2; unclear D gene. The length of the CDR3 is 12 residues. Germline V lookup: CDR1 SQVTM, CDR2 ANQGSEA. V gave up 0 bases and J gave up 4 bases, with 6 bases separating them.

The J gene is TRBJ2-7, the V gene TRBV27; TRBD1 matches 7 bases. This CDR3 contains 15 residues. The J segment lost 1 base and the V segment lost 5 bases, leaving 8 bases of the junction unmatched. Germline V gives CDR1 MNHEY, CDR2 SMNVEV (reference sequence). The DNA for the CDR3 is TGTGCCAGCAGTGTGATACCGGGACAGTCCTACGAGCAGTACTTC. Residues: CASSVIPGQSYEQYF.

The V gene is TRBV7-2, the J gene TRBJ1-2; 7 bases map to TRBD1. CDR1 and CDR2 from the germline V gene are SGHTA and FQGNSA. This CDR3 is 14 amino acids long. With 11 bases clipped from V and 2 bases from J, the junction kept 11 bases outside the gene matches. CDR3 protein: CAGGTMTGNYGYTF. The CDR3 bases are TGTGCCGGAGGTACTATGACAGGGAACTATGGCTACACCTTC.

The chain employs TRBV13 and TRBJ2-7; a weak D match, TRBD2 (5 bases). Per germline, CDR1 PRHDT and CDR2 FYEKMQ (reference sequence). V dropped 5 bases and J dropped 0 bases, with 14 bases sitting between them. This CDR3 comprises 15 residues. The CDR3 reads CASSAAGAVSYEQYF. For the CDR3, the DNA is TGTGCCAGCAGCGCCGCCGGAGCGGTCTCCTACGAGCAGTACTTC.

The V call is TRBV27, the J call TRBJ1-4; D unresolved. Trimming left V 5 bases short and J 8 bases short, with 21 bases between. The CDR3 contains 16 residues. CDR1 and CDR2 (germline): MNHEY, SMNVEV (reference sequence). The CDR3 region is CASSTRPAISWEKLFF. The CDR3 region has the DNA TGTGCCAGCAGTACAAGGCCGGCCATCTCTTGGGAAAAACTGTTTTTT.

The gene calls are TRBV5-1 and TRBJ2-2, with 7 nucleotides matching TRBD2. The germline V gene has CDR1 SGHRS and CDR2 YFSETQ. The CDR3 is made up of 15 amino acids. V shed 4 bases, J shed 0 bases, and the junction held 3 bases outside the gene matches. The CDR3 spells CASSLGTTNTGELFF. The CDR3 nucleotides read TGCGCCAGCAGCCTCGGGACTACGAACACCGGGGAGCTGTTTTTT.

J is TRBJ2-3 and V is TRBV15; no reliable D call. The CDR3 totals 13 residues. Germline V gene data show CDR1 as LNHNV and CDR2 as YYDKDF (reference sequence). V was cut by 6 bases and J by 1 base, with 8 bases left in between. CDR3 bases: TGTGCCACCAGTCCCCGGGGCACAGATACGCAGTATTTT. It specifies CATSPRGTDTQYF.

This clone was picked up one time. The CDR3 nucleotides read TGCAGCGTTGAAGGGGACAGGCGTAACACTGAAGCTTTCTTT. Encoded protein: CSVEGDRRNTEAFF. The rearrangement links TRBV29-1 to TRBJ1-1; TRBD1 matches at 8 bases. Germline CDR1 is SQVTM and CDR2 is ANQGSEA. The CDR3 is made up of 14 amino acids. The trim removed 1 base at V and 2 bases at J, leaving 3 bases unmatched. Full variable domain (rest looked up from reference TRBV29-1 and TRBJ1-1): SAVISQKPSRDICQRGTSLTIQCQVDSQVTMMFWYRQQPGQSLTLIATANQGSEATYESGFVIDKFPISRPNLTFSTLTVSNMSPEDSSIYLCSVEGDRRNTEAFFGQGTRLTVV.

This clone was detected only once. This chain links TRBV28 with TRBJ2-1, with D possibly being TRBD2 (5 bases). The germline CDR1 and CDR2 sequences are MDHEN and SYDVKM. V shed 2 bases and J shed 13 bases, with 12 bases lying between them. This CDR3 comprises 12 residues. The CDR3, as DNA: TGTGCCAGCAGTTTAACCGGAGGACGTCAGTTCTTC. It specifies CASSLTGGRQFF.